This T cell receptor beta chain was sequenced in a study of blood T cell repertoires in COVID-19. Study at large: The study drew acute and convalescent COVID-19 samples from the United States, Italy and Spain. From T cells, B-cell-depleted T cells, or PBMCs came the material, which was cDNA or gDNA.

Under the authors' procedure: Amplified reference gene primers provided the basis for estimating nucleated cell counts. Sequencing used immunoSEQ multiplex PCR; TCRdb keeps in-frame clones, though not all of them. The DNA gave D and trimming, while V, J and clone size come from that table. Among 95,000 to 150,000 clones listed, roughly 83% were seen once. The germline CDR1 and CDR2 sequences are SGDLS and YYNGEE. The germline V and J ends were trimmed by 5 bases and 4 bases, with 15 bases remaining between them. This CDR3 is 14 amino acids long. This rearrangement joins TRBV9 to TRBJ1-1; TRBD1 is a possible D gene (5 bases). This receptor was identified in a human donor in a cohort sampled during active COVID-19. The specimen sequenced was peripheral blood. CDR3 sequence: CASRRGGTPTEAFF. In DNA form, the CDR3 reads TGTGCCAGCAGGAGAGGCGGGACCCCCACTGAAGCTTTCTTT.